This T cell receptor beta chain was sequenced in a study of identifying expanded T cells in peripheral blood. Overall study results and limits: Variance in clone template counts between approximately two-week samples significantly increased with total template count across all healthy donors. About 1.3 clones differed between technical replicates, versus about 15 and 19 over time.

TCRdb keeps only in-frame clones here, not all; method: immunoSEQ multiplex PCR. The sample contains roughly 100,000 clones, roughly 89% of which appear only once. Healthy donors had no documented immune events, such as infections, while sampled. This CDR3 comprises 15 residues. Germline lookup yields CDR1 MNHEY and CDR2 SMNVEV (reference sequence). V shed 6 bases, J shed 4 bases, and the junction held 7 bases outside the gene matches. About this clone: Its antigen is unidentified.

The J gene is TRBJ1-3, the V gene TRBV27; 9 nucleotides agree with TRBD1. The origin of this receptor is a person aged 18 to 69 in good health. The sample consisted of blood. The CDR3 bases are TGTGCCAGCAGAAGAACAGGGGGCCAGGGAAACACCATATATTTT. This translates into CASRRTGGQGNTIYF.